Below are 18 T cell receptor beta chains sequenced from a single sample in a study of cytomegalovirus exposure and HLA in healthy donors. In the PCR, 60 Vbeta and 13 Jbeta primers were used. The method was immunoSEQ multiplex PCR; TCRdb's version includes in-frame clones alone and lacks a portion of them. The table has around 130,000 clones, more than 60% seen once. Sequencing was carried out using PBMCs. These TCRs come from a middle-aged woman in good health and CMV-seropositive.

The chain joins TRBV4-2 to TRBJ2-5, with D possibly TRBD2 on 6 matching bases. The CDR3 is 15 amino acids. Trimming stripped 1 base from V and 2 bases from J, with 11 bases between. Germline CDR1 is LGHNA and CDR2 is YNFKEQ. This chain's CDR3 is CASSQGVGRQETQYF. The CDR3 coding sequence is TGTGCCAGCAGCCAAGGGGTGGGGAGGCAAGAGACCCAGTACTTC.

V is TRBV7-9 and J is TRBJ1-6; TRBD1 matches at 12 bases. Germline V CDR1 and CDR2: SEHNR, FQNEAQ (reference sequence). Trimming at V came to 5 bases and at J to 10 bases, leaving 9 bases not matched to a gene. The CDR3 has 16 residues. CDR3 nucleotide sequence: TGTGCCAGCAGCCGAGAGGGGACAGGGGGCAAATCACCCCTCCACTTT. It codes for CASSREGTGGKSPLHF.

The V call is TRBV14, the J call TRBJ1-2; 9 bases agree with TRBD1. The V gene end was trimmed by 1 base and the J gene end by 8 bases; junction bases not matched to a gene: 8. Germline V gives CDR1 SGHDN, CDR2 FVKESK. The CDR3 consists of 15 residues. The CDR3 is CASSQVWTGVGGYTF. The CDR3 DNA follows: TGTGCCAGCAGCCAAGTTTGGACAGGGGTCGGCGGCTACACCTTC.

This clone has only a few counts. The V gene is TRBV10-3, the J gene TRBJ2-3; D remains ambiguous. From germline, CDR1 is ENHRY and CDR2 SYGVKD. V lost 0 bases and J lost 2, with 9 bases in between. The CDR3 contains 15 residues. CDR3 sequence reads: CAISESGGFTDTQYF. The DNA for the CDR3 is TGTGCCATCAGTGAGTCTGGCGGCTTCACAGATACGCAGTATTTT.

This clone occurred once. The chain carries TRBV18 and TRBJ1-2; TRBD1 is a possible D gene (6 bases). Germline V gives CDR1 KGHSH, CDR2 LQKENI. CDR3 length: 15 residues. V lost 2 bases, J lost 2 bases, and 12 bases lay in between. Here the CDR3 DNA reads TGTGCCAGCTCACCAGGGGGCAGTCGGAACTATGGCTACACCTTC. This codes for CASSPGGSRNYGYTF.

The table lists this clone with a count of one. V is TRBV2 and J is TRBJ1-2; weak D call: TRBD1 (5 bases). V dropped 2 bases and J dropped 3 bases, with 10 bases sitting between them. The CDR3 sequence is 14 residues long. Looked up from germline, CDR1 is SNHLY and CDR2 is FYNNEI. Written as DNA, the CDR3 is TGTGCCAGCAGTGAAATGGGGGGGGACTATGGCTACACCTTC. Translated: CASSEMGGDYGYTF. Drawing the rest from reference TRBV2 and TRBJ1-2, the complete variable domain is EPEVTQTPSHQVTQMGQEVILRCVPISNHLYFYWYRQILGQKVEFLVSFYNNEISEKSEIFDDQFSVERPDGSNFTLKIRSTKLEDSAMYFCASSEMGGDYGYTFGSGTRLTVV.

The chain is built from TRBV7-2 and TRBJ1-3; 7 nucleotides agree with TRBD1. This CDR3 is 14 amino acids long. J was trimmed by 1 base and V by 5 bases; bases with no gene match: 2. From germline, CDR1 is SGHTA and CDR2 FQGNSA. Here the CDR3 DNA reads TGTGCCAGCAGCGTACAGGGGTCTGGAAACACCATATATTTT. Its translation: CASSVQGSGNTIYF. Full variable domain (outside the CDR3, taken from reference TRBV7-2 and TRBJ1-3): GAGVSQSPSNKVTEKGKDVELRCDPISGHTALYWYRQSLGQGLEFLIYFQGNSAPDKSGLPSDRFSAERTGGSVSTLTIQRTQQEDSAVYLCASSVQGSGNTIYFGEGSWLTVV.

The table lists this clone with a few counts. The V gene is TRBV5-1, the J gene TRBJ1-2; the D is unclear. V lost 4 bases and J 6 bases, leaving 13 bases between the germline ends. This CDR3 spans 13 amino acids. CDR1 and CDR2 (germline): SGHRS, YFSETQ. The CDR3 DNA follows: TGCGCCAGCAGCCCCCGGGAGGGTGATGGCTACACCTTC. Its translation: CASSPREGDGYTF.

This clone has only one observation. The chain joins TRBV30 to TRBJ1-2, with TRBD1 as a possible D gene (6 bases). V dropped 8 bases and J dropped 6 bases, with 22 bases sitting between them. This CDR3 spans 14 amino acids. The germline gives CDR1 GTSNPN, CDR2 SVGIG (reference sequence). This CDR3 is CARTLSTGWDGYTF. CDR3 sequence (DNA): TGTGCCCGGACCCTTTCGACAGGATGGGATGGCTACACCTTC.

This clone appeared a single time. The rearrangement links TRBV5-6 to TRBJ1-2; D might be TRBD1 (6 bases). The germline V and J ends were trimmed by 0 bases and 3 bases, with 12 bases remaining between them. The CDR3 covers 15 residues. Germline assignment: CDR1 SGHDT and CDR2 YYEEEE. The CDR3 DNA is TGTGCCAGCAGCTTGGCGGGGGGGCTGGACTATGGCTACACCTTC. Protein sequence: CASSLAGGLDYGYTF.

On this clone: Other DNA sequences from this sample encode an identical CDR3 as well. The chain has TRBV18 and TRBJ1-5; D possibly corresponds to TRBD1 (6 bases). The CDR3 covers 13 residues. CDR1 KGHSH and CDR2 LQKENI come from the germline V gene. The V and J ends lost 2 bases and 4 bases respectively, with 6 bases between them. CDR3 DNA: TGTGCCAGCTCACCAGGACAGAATCAGCCCCAGCATTTT. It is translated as CASSPGQNQPQHF.

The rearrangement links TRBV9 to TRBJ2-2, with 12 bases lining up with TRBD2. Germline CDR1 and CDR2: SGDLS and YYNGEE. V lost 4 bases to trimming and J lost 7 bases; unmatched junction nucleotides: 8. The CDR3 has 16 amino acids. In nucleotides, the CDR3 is TGTGCCAGCAGCCCCACGGCTAGCGGGGGGGGCGGGGAGCTGTTTTTT. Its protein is CASSPTASGGGGELFF.

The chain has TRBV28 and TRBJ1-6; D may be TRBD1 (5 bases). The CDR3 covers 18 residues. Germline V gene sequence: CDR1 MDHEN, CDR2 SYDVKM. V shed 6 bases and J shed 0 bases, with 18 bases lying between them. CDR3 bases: TGTGCCAGCAGCCCCGGGGACTTCCTGAGCTCCTATAATTCACCCCTCCACTTT. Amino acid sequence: CASSPGDFLSSYNSPLHF.

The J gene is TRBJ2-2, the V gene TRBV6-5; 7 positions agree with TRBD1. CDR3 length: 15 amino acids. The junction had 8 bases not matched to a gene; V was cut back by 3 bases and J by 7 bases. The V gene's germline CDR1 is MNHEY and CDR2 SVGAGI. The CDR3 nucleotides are TGTGCCAGCAGTTATAGGCCAGGGGGAAACGGGGAGCTGTTTTTT. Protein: CASSYRPGGNGELFF.

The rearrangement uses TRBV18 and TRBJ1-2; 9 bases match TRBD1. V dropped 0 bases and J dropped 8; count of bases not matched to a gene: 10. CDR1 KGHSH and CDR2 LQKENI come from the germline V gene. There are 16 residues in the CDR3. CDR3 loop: CASSPPTGQGFLGYTF. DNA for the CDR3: TGTGCCAGCTCACCACCAACTGGACAGGGGTTCTTAGGCTACACCTTC. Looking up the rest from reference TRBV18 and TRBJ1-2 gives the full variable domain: NAGVMQNPRHLVRRRGQEARLRCSPMKGHSHVYWYRQLPEEGLKFMVYLQKENIIDESGMPKERFSAEFPKEGPSILRIQQVVRGDSAAYFCASSPPTGQGFLGYTFGSGTRLTVV.

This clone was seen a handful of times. CDR3 loop: CASSFETGSAYNEQFF. CDR3 nucleotides: TGCGCCAGCAGCTTTGAGACAGGGTCCGCCTACAATGAGCAGTTCTTC. V and J are TRBV5-1 and TRBJ2-1; 7 nucleotides line up with TRBD1. Germline V gene sequence: CDR1 SGHRS, CDR2 YFSETQ. The CDR3 has 16 residues. Trimming took 2 bases from V and 2 from J; bases not matched to a gene: 7. The entire variable domain, with the rest obtained from reference TRBV5-1 and TRBJ2-1, is as follows: KAGVTQTPRYLIKTRGQQVTLSCSPISGHRSVSWYQQTPGQGLQFLFEYFSETQRNKGNFPGRFSGRQFSNSRSEMNVSTLELGDSALYLCASSFETGSAYNEQFFGPGTRLTVL.

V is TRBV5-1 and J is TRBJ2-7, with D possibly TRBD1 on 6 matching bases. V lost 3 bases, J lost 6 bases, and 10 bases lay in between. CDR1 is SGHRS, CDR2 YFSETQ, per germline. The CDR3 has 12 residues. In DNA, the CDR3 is TGCGCCAGCAGCTCACAGGGAGCCGAGCAGTACTTC. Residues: CASSSQGAEQYF.

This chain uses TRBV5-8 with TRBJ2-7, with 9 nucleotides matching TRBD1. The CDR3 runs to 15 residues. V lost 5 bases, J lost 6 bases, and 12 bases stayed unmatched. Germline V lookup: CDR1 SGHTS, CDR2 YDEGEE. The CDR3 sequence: CASRDYRDRDSEQYF. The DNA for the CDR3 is TGTGCCAGCAGGGACTACCGGGACAGGGACAGCGAGCAGTACTTC. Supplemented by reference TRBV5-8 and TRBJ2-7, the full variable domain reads EAGVTQSPTHLIKTRGQQATLRCSPISGHTSVYWYQQALGLGLQFLLWYDEGEERNRGNFPPRFSGRQFPNYSSELNVNALELEDSALYLCASRDYRDRDSEQYFGPGTRLTVT.